Sequencing of this T cell receptor (beta chain) was carried out in a study of CD8 T cells in ankylosing spondylitis (dated by TCRdb to between 2016 and 2019). In terms of the full investigation: To find TCR variants linked to disease, the study profiled T cell receptor beta repertoires in ankylosing spondylitis patients and healthy donors. The full study cohort comprised about 23 ankylosing spondylitis patients and 85 to 120 healthy donors. Peripheral blood was sampled, and synovial fluid was additionally collected from ankylosing spondylitis patients.

Broad study findings and their caveats: The disease-linked clones had a CD8+ phenotype and were found at relatively low frequencies in peripheral blood. Blood from ankylosing spondylitis patients appeared to be characterized by a TCR beta motif composed of about 8 highly homologous amino acid variants. Some TCR beta motif variants had previously been reported in synovial fluid and blood of reactive arthritis patients, which suggested common disease-initiation mechanisms. According to the report, matched synovial fluid samples from ankylosing spondylitis patients were significantly enriched for the disease-linked clones.

The CDR3 has 13 amino acids, counting the end cysteine and phenylalanine. Left in the record is the CDR3 DNA by itself, 39 bases read in frame from the first base. The germline V gene (reference sequence) gives CDR1 as DFQATT and CDR2 as SNEGSKA. V was cut back by 5 bases and J by 2 bases, leaving a gap of 13 bases between them. This clonotype was counted many times. The specificity of this receptor is unknown. No base quality information exists; no much larger clone differs at one position. Sequencing took place on an Illumina HiSeq 2500. Quantitative 5'-RACE with molecular barcodes was used to prepare TCR beta libraries. Per the authors' processing: A new computational method, built on a probabilistic model of VDJ rearrangement, was used to identify disease-linked TCR variants. TCRdb's own reprocessing of the public reads used fastp at Q25 and MiXCR and kept productive beta chains. Each entry is one CDR3 protein sequence, shown with its most common DNA and genes. These V and J calls are TCRdb output, not the study's own analysis. The sample table lists 150,000 to 200,000 distinct CDR3 sequences, about an eighth of them with a count of one. The top ten clones comprise approximately 10% of the sample.

The sequence joins TRBV20-1 to TRBJ2-7, with a tentative D gene TRBD1 over 5 matching bases. This TCR was sampled from a female donor with ankylosing spondylitis or in good health (not recorded which). Sequenced sample: blood, either unsorted or a sorted T cell fraction (not recorded which). In nucleotide form, the sequence is TGCAGTGCTGGGGCCAGCGAACCCTACGAGCAGTACTTC. This encodes CSAGASEPYEQYF.